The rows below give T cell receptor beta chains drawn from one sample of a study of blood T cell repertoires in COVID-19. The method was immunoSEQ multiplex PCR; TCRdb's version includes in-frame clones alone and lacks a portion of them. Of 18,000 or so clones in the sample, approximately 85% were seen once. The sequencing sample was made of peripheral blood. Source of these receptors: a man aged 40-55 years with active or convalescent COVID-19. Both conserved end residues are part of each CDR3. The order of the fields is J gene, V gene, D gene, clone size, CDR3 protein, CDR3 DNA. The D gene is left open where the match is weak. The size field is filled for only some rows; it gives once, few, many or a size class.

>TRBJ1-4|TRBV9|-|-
CASSPTWGGGEKLFF
TGTGCCAGCAGCCCTACATGGGGGGGCGGTGAAAAACTGTTTTTT
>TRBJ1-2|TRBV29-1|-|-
CSVSVGLGGYTF
TGCAGCGTCAGTGTGGGGCTGGGTGGCTACACCTTC
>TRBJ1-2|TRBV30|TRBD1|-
CAWSPTGMPGYTF
TGTGCCTGGAGCCCGACAGGGATGCCGGGCTACACCTTC
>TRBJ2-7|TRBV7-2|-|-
CASSLTGSSYEQYF
TGTGCCAGCAGCTTAACAGGGAGCTCCTACGAGCAGTACTTC
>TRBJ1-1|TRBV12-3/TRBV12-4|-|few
CASFRGTEAFF
TGTGCCAGTTTCCGGGGCACTGAAGCTTTCTTT
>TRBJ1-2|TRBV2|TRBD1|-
CASRGQGDYGYTF
TGTGCCAGCAGGGGACAGGGTGACTATGGCTACACCTTC
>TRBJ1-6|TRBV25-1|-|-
CASSEYWSGSPLHF
TGTGCCAGCAGTGAATACTGGAGTGGTTCACCCCTCCACTTT
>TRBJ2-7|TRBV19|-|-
CASSIAQGTYEQYF
TGTGCCAGTAGTATAGCCCAGGGGACCTACGAGCAGTACTTC
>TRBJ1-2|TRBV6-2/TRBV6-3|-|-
CASSPRAGQLNGYTF
TGTGCCAGCAGTCCCCGAGCAGGGCAGCTGAATGGCTACACCTTC
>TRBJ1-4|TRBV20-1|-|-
CSAQLGEKLFF
TGCAGTGCCCAACTTGGTGAAAAACTGTTTTTT
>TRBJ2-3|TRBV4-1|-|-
CASSQQIQHRRDTQYF
TGCGCCAGCAGCCAACAAATACAACACCGCAGGGATACGCAGTATTTT
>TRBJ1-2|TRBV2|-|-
CASSETPGYSYGYTF
TGTGCCAGCAGTGAAACTCCAGGGTATAGCTATGGCTACACCTTC
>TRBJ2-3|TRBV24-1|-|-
CATSDRGRDTQYF
TGTGCCACCAGTGATCGAGGGAGGGATACGCAGTATTTT
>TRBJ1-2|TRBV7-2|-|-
CASSLRADYGYTF
TGTGCCAGCAGCTTGAGGGCGGACTATGGCTACACCTTC
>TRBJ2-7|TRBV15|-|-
CATSRDDSPRYF
TGTGCCACCAGCAGAGACGACAGCCCTCGGTACTTC
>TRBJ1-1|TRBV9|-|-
CASSADRTEAFF
TGTGCCAGCAGCGCGGACAGAACTGAAGCTTTCTTT
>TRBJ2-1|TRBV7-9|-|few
CASSFLVGVNNEQFF
TGTGCCAGCAGCTTTCTAGTTGGCGTAAACAATGAGCAGTTCTTC
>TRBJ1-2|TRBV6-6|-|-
CASSWRTDGYTF
TGTGCCAGCAGTTGGAGGACGGATGGCTACACCTTC
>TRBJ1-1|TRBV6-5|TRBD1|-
CASSTGGDLTEAFF
TGTGCCAGCAGTACAGGGGGCGATCTCACTGAAGCTTTCTTT
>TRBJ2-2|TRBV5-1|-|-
CASSLGIRGMNTGELFF
TGCGCCAGCAGCTTGGGTATTAGGGGGATGAACACCGGGGAGCTGTTTTTT
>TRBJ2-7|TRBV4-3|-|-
CASSQDWQGYEQYF
TGCGCCAGCAGCCAAGATTGGCAGGGTTACGAGCAGTACTTC
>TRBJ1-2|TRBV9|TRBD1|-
CASSSTGTGFFNYGYTF
TGTGCCAGCAGCTCAACCGGGACAGGGTTTTTCAACTATGGCTACACCTTC
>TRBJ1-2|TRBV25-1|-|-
CASSPVGDYGYTF
TGTGCCAGCTCCCCGGTAGGGGACTATGGCTACACCTTC
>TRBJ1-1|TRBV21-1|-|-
CASSNRDREVGTEAFF
TGTGCCAGCAGCAACCGGGACAGGGAAGTTGGCACTGAAGCTTTCTTT
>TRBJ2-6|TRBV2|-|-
CASSPSSGANVLTF
TGTGCCAGCAGTCCTAGCTCTGGGGCCAACGTCCTGACTTTC
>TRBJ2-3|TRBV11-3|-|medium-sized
CASSPRGVSSTDTQYF
TGTGCCAGCAGCCCCAGGGGTGTGTCTAGCACAGATACGCAGTATTTT
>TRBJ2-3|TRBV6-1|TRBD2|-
CASSEGRLAGGVDTQYF
TGTGCCAGCAGTGAAGGCCGACTAGCGGGGGGTGTAGATACGCAGTATTTT
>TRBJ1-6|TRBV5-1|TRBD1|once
CASSLPGTGNSPLHF
TGCGCCAGCAGCTTGCCCGGGACAGGGAATTCACCCCTCCACTTT
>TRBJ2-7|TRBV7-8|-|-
CASSLAGPYEQYF
TGTGCCAGCAGCTTAGCGGGGCCCTACGAGCAGTACTTC
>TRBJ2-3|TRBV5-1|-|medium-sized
CASSLAVSTDTQYF
TGCGCCAGCAGCTTGGCCGTTAGCACAGATACGCAGTATTTT
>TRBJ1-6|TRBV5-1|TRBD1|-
CASSSGQGQNSPLHF
TGCGCCAGCAGCTCGGGACAGGGGCAGAATTCACCCCTCCACTTT